This T cell receptor (beta chain) was sequenced in a study of patients and donors after allogeneic stem cell transplantation (dated by TCRdb to 2018 to 2021). The CDR3 covers 15 residues, taking in both the cysteine and the phenylalanine. Only the CDR3 DNA is retained, 45 bases long and in frame from the first base. The germline V gene encodes CDR1 SEHNR and CDR2 FQNEAQ (reference sequence). A distance of 17 bases separates the germline ends of V and J, which lose 5 bases and 6 bases respectively. Library preparation employed RT-PCR. The sequencing machine was a NextSeq 550. The public sequencing data were trimmed at Q25 with fastp and processed into clonotypes with MiXCR by TCRdb, which kept only in-frame beta chains. Merged by CDR3 protein, the rows form single entries marked with the most common genes and DNA. Here the sample has about 960,000 distinct CDR3 sequences; around 17% occur a single time. The ten largest clonotypes hold 6% of the sample.

On this clonotype: The clone's antigen remains unknown. No base qualities exist here, and no much larger clone lies one base off it.

Sample: blood, either unsorted or a sorted T cell fraction (not recorded which). The V gene is TRBV7-9 and the J gene is TRBJ1-5, and possibly TRBD1, on 6 matching bases. The clonotype was recovered from a human donor who was either an allogeneic HSCT recipient or a stem cell or donor lymphocyte infusion donor (not recorded which). It is not recorded whose cells these are; they may come from a transplant donor. CDR3 sequence: CASSPKGGGLQPQHF. Read as DNA, the sequence is TGTGCCAGCAGCCCAAAAGGCGGGGGGCTTCAGCCCCAGCATTTT.